This T cell receptor (beta chain) derives from a study of sequential checkpoint blockade in melanoma. The overall study: TCRbeta immunosequencing was performed on DNA from 91 pretreatment melanoma tumor samples. After nivolumab or ipilimumab alone, about 22 patients had week-13 rebiopsies. Findings and caveats of the study: T-cell fraction and clonality followed PD-L1 and CD8+ counts, not mutational load.

The CDR3 sequence is 15 residues long. Germline V gene sequence: CDR1 MDHEN, CDR2 SYDVKM. V dropped 6 bases and J dropped 2; count of bases not matched to a gene: 9. TCRdb keeps only in-frame clones here, not all; method: immunoSEQ multiplex PCR. The sample lists some 2,000 clones, about 22% occurring once. The sample holds a few counts of this clone. What it binds is unknown. Sample treatment: randomized to nivolumab then ipilimumab (arm A) or the reverse (arm B). DNA-damaging chemotherapy had not been given to any patient beforehand. The sequence came from a human donor with melanoma. Material: tumor tissue (inferred from file names), obtained from a patient given nivolumab and ipilimumab in sequence. The V call is TRBV28, the J call TRBJ1-2; 7 positions match TRBD1. CDR3 loop: CASSSRTGPNYGYTF. For the CDR3, the DNA is TGTGCCAGCAGCTCCAGGACAGGACCGAACTATGGCTACACCTTC.